Following are 9 T cell receptor beta chains from one sample sequenced in a study of OX40 agonist ivuxolimab in advanced cancers. The assay was immunoSEQ multiplex PCR, and TCRdb's table has in-frame clones only and misses some. This sample carries about 45,000 clones, 85% to 90% of them seen once, and the ten largest clones take 0.85% to 1.1%. The sequencing here drew on CD4+ or CD8+ T cells sorted from blood, taken in a trial of the OX40 agonist ivuxolimab. These receptors all stem from an adult with an advanced solid tumor such as melanoma, head and neck, liver or kidney cancer.

This rearrangement joins TRBV5-1 to TRBJ2-5; D unclear. The last part of the DNA fits TRBJ2-7 better; the J call may be wrong. Germline V gene sequence: CDR1 SGHRS, CDR2 YFSETQ. The CDR3 contains 14 residues. The CDR3 loop reads CASSLVQAPYEQYF. The CDR3 bases are TGCGCCAGCAGCTTGGTTCAGGCACCCTACGAGCAGTACTTC.

V usage is TRBV9 and J usage is TRBJ2-1, with 10 bases identical to TRBD2. The CDR3 sequence is 15 residues long. Unmatched junction bases numbered 4, after V lost 3 bases and J lost 4 bases. Germline V gene data show CDR1 as SGDLS and CDR2 as YYNGEE. Here the CDR3 reads CASSDTSGTYNEQFF. In DNA, the CDR3 is TGTGCCAGCAGCGACACTAGCGGGACTTACAATGAGCAGTTCTTC.

The chain links TRBV7-2 to TRBJ2-3; TRBD2 matches 10 bases. This CDR3 comprises 18 residues. The germline V gene has CDR1 SGHTA and CDR2 FQGNSA. The junction had 9 bases not matched to a gene; V was cut back by 1 base and J by 2 bases. CDR3 region: CASSLVLAGVGNTDTQYF. The CDR3 DNA sequence: TGTGCCAGCAGCTTAGTGCTAGCGGGAGTGGGGAACACAGATACGCAGTATTTT.

V is TRBV5-1 and J is TRBJ2-7; weak D call: TRBD2 (5 bases). Germline CDR1 is SGHRS and CDR2 is YFSETQ. This CDR3 comprises 14 residues. V shed 3 bases and J shed 0 bases, with 10 bases lying between them. CDR3 sequence: CASSSYRDSYEQYF. The CDR3 DNA follows: TGCGCCAGCAGCTCCTACCGGGACTCCTACGAGCAGTACTTC.

The chain recombines TRBV5-1 with TRBJ2-5, with 10 bases identical to TRBD2. V lost 4 bases and J lost 1; bases outside the gene matches: 7. There are 16 residues in the CDR3. Germline-derived CDR1 and CDR2 are SGHRS and YFSETQ. CDR3 loop: CASSPGTSVRQETQYF. The CDR3 nucleotides read TGCGCCAGCAGCCCAGGGACTAGCGTACGCCAAGAGACCCAGTACTTC. Full variable domain (missing parts from reference TRBV5-1 and TRBJ2-5): KAGVTQTPRYLIKTRGQQVTLSCSPISGHRSVSWYQQTPGQGLQFLFEYFSETQRNKGNFPGRFSGRQFSNSRSEMNVSTLELGDSALYLCASSPGTSVRQETQYFGPGTRLLVL.

The V gene is TRBV15, the J gene TRBJ1-2, with a possible D match to TRBD1 (6 bases). The germline V gene encodes CDR1 LNHNV and CDR2 YYDKDF (reference sequence). V was shortened by 1 base and J by 7 bases, with 13 bases between the two germline ends. The CDR3 is 14 residues long. The CDR3 DNA sequence: TGTGCCACCAGCAGAGCCGGAGTGGGGGCTGGCTACACCTTC. Residues: CATSRAGVGAGYTF.

The chain links TRBV4-2 to TRBJ2-1; possibly TRBD1 or TRBD2 for D (5 bases each). This CDR3 comprises 13 residues. V was clipped by 3 bases and J by 5 bases, with 8 bases between them. The germline gives CDR1 LGHNA, CDR2 YNFKEQ. The CDR3 loop reads CASSQGENNEQFF. The CDR3 coding sequence is TGTGCCAGCAGCCAGGGGGAAAACAATGAGCAGTTCTTC.

V is TRBV5-8 and J is TRBJ1-3; unclear D gene. Germline CDR1 SGHTS, CDR2 YDEGEE. This CDR3 spans 13 amino acids. V gave up 0 bases and J gave up 4 bases, with 5 bases separating them. The DNA of the CDR3 is TGTGCCAGCAGCTTGGTGCGAGGAAACACCATATATTTT. Translation: CASSLVRGNTIYF. Full variable domain (remainder filled in from reference TRBV5-8 and TRBJ1-3): EAGVTQSPTHLIKTRGQQATLRCSPISGHTSVYWYQQALGLGLQFLLWYDEGEERNRGNFPPRFSGRQFPNYSSELNVNALELEDSALYLCASSLVRGNTIYFGEGSWLTVV.

The rearrangement joins TRBV4-2 to TRBJ2-7; D call uncertain. Trimming removed 5 bases from V and 7 bases from J, with 15 bases in between. Per the germline V gene, CDR1 is LGHNA and CDR2 is YNFKEQ. There are 13 residues in the CDR3. This CDR3 is CASSLTIGEEQYF. The CDR3 DNA is TGTGCCAGCAGCTTGACAATTGGAGAGGAGCAGTACTTC.